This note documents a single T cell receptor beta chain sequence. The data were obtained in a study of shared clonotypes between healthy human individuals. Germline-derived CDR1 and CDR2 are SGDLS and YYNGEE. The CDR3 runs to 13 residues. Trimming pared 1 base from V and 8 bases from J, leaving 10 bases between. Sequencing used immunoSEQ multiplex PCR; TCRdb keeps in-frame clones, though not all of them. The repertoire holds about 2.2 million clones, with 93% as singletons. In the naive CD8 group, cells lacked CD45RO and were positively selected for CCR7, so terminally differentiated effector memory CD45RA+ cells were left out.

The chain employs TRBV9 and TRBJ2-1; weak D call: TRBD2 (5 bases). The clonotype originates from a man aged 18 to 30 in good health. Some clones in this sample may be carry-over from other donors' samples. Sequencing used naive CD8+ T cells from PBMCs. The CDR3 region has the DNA TGTGCCAGCAGCGTATACAAGGACTATGAGCAGTTCTTC. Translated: CASSVYKDYEQFF.